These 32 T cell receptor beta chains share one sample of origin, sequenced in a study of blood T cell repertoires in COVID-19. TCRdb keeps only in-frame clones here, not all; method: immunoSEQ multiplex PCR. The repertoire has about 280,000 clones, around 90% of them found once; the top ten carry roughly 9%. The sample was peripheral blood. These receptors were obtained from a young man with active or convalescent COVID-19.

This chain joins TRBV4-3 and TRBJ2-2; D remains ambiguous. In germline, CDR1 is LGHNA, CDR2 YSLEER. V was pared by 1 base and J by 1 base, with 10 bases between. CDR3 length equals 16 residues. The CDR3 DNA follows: TGCGCCAGCAGCCAAGTTCAGAGGATGAACACCGGGGAGCTGTTTTTT. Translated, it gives CASSQVQRMNTGELFF.

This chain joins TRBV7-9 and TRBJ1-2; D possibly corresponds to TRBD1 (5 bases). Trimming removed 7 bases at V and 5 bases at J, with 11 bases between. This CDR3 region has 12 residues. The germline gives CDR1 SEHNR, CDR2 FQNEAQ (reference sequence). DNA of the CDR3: TGTGCCAGCACCCTAGACAGTTATGGCTACACCTTC. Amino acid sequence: CASTLDSYGYTF.

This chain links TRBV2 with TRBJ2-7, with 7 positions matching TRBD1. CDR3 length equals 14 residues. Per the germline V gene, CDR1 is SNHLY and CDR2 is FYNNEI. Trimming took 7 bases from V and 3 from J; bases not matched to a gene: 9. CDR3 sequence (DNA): TGTGCCAGCATCTCTCGACAGGGAAGCTACGAGCAGTACTTC. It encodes CASISRQGSYEQYF.

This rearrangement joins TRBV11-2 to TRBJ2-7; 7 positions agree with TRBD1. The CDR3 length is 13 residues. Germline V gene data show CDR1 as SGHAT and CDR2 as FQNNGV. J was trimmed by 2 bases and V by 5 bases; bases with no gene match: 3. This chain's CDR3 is CASSLGTAYEQYF. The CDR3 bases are TGTGCCAGCAGCCTAGGGACAGCCTACGAGCAGTACTTC.

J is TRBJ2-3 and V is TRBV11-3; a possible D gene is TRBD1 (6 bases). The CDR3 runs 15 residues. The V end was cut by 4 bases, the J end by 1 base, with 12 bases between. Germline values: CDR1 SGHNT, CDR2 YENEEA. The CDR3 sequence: CASSSPRQGTDTQYF. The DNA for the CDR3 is TGTGCCAGCAGCTCCCCAAGACAGGGCACAGATACGCAGTATTTT.

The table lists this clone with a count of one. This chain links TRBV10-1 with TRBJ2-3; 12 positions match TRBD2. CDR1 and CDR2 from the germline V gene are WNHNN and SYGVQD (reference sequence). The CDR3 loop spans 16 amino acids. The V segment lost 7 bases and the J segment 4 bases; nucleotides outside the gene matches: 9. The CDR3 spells CASMEGGLAGPDTQYF. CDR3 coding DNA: TGCGCCAGCATGGAGGGGGGACTAGCGGGTCCAGATACGCAGTATTTT.

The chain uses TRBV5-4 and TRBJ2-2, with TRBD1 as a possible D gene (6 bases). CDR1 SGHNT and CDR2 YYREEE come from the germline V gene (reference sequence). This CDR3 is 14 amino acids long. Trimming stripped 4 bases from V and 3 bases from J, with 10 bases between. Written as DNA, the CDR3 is TGTGCCAGCAGCGCGGACAGATACACCGGGGAGCTGTTTTTT. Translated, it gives CASSADRYTGELFF.

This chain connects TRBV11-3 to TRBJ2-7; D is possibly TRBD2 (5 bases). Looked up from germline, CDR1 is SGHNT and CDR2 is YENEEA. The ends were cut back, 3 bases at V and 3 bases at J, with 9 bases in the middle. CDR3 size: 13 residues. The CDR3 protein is CASSLGGGYEQYF. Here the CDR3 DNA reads TGTGCCAGCAGCTTGGGCGGAGGCTACGAGCAGTACTTC.

CDR3 region: CASSIDDRDRGLGYTF. The CDR3 DNA reads TGTGCCAGTAGTATCGACGACCGGGACAGGGGGCTTGGCTACACCTTC. The chain recombines TRBV19 with TRBJ1-2; 12 nucleotides agree with TRBD1. The V gene's germline CDR1 is LNHDA and CDR2 SQIVND (reference sequence). The junction had 9 bases not matched to a gene; V was cut back by 3 bases and J by 7 bases. The CDR3 sequence is 16 residues long. Looking up the rest from reference TRBV19 and TRBJ1-2 gives the full variable domain: DGGITQSPKYLFRKEGQNVTLSCEQNLNHDAMYWYRQDPGQGLRLIYYSQIVNDFQKGDIAEGYSVSREKKESFPLTVTSAQKNPTAFYLCASSIDDRDRGLGYTFGSGTRLTVV.

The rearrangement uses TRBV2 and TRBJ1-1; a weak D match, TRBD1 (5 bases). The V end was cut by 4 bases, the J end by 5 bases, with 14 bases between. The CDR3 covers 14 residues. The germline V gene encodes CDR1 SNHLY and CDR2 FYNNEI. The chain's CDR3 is CASSVAEKGTEAFF. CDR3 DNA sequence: TGTGCCAGCAGTGTTGCGGAAAAGGGGACTGAAGCTTTCTTT.

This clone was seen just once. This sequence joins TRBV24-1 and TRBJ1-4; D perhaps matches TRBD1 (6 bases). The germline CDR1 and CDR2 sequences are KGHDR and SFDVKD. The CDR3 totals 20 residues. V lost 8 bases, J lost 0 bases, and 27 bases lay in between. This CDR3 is CATKQPKRDNHYATNEKLFF. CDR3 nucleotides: TGTGCCACCAAACAACCGAAAAGGGACAACCACTATGCAACTAATGAAAAACTGTTTTTT.

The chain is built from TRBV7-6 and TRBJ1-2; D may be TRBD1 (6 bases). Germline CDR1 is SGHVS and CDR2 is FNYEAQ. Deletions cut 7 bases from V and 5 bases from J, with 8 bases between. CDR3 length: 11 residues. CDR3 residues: CASTTGYGYTF. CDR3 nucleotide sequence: TGTGCCAGCACAACAGGGTATGGCTACACCTTC.

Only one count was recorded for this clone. The CDR3 reads CASSPPSNYGYTF. The CDR3, as DNA: TGTGCCAGCAGCCCTCCCTCTAACTATGGCTACACCTTC. The rearrangement uses TRBV5-6 and TRBJ1-2; D gene unclear. V lost 4 bases, J lost 0 bases, and 7 bases lay in between. The germline V gene has CDR1 SGHDT and CDR2 YYEEEE. The CDR3 is 13 amino acids.

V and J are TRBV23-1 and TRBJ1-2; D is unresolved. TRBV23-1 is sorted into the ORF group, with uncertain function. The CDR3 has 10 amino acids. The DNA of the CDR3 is TGCGCGGGCCGTAACTATGGCTACACCTTC. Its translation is CAGRNYGYTF.

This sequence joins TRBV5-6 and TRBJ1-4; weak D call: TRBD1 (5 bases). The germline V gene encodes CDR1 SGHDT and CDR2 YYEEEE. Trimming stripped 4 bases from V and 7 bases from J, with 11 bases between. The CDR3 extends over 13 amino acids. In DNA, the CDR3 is TGTGCCAGCAGCAGGAAAAGGGGTGAAAAACTGTTTTTT. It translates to CASSRKRGEKLFF.

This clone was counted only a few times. CDR3 sequence (DNA): TGTGCCAGCAGTTACACAGGGTTTGGCAATCAGCCCCAGCATTTT. Encoded protein: CASSYTGFGNQPQHF. V gene TRBV27 combines with J gene TRBJ1-5, with D possibly matching TRBD1 (6 bases). The CDR3 is made up of 15 amino acids. V lost 4 bases to trimming and J lost 2 bases, with 12 bases between them. The germline V gene has CDR1 MNHEY and CDR2 SMNVEV (reference sequence).

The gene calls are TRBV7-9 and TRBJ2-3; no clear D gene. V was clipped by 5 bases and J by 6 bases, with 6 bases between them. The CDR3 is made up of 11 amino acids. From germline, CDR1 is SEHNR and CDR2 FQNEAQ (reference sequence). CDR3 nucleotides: TGTGCCAGCAGCCCCGTGGATACGCAGTATTTT. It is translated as CASSPVDTQYF.

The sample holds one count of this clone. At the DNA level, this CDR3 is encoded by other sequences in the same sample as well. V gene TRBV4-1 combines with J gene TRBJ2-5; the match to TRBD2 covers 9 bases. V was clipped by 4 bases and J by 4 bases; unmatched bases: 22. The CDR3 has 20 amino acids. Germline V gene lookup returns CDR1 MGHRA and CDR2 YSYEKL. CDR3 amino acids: CASSLRRGILAGGLGETQYF. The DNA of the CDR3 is TGCGCCAGCAGCCTGCGACGGGGCATATTGGCGGGGGGGCTAGGAGAGACCCAGTACTTC.

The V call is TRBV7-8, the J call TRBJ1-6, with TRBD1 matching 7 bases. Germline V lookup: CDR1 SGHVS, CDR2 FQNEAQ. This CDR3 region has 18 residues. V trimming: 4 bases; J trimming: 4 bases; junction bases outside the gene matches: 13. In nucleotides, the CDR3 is TGTGCCAGCAGCTCCCGGGACAGTTGGGCCCCATATAATTCACCCCTCCACTTT. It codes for CASSSRDSWAPYNSPLHF.

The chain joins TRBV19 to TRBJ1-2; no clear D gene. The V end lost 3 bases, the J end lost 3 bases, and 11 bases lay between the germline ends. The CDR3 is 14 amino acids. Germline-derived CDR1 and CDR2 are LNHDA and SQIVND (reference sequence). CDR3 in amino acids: CASSIIAGHYGYTF. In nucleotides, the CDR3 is TGTGCCAGTAGTATTATCGCAGGCCACTATGGCTACACCTTC.

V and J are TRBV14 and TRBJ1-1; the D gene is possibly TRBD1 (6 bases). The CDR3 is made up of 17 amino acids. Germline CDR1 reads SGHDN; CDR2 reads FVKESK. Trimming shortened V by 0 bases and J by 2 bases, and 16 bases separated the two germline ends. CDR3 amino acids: CASSQDFYGTRNTEAFF. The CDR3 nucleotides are TGTGCCAGCAGCCAAGATTTTTACGGGACAAGAAACACTGAAGCTTTCTTT.

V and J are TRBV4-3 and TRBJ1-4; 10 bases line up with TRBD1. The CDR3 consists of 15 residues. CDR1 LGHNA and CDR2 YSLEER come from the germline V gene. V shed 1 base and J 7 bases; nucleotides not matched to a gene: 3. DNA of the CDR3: TGCGCCAGCAGCCAAGGACAGGGGGCTAGTGAAAAACTGTTTTTT. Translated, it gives CASSQGQGASEKLFF.

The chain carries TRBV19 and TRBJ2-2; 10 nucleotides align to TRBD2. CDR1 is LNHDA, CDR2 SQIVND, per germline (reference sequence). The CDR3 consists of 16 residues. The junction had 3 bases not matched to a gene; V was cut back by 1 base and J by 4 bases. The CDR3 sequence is CASSIVASGGTGELFF. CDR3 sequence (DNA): TGTGCCAGTAGTATAGTAGCTAGCGGGGGCACCGGGGAGCTGTTTTTT.

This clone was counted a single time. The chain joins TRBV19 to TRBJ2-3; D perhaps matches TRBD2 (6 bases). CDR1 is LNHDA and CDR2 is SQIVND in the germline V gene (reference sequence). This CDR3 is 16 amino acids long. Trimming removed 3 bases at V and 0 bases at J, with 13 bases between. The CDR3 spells CASSMGLATSTDTQYF. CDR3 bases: TGTGCCAGTAGTATGGGGCTAGCGACTAGCACAGATACGCAGTATTTT.

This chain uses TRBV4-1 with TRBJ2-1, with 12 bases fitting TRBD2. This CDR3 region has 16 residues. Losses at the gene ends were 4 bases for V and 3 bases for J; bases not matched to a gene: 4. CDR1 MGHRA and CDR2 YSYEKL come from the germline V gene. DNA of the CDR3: TGCGCCAGCAGCCGCGAACTAGCGGGGGGCTACAATGAGCAGTTCTTC. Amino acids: CASSRELAGGYNEQFF.

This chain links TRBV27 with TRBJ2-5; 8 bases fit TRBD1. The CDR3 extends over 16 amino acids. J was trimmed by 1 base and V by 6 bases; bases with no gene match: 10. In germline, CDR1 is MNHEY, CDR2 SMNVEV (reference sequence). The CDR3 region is CASSLTWDRTQETQYF. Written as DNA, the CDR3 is TGTGCCAGCAGCCTTACTTGGGACAGGACCCAAGAGACCCAGTACTTC.

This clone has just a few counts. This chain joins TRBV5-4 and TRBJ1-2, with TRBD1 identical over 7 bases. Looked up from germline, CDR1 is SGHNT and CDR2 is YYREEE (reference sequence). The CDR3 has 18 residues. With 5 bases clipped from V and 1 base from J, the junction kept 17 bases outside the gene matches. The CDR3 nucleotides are TGTGCCAGCAGGGCAACCCGGACAGGCGGTTGGTTTAACTATGGCTACACCTTC. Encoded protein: CASRATRTGGWFNYGYTF.

CDR3 nucleotides: TGTGCCAGCAGGACCCCTGAGGGACACACGAACACTGAAGCTTTCTTT. Protein: CASRTPEGHTNTEAFF. This chain uses TRBV13 with TRBJ1-1; tentative D call: TRBD1 (6 bases). Germline V gene sequence: CDR1 PRHDT, CDR2 FYEKMQ (reference sequence). Trimming left V 6 bases short and J 1 base short, with 18 bases between. The CDR3 spans 16 residues.

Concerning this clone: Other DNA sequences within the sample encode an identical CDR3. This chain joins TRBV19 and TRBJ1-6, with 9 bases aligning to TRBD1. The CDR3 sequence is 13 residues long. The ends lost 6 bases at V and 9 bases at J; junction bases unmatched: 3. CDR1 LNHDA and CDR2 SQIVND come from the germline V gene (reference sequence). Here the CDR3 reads CASRDRGGSPLHF. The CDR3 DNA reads TGTGCCAGTAGGGACAGGGGAGGTTCACCCCTCCACTTT.

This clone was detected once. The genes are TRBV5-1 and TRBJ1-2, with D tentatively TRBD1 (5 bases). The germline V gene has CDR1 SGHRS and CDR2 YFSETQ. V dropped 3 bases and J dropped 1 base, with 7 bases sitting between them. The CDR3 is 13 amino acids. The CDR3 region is CASSSQVNYGYTF. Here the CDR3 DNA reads TGCGCCAGCAGCTCACAGGTTAACTATGGCTACACCTTC.

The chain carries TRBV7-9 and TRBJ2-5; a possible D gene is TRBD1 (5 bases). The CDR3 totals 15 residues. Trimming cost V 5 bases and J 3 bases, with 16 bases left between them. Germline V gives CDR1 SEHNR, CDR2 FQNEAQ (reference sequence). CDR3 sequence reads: CASSPFETVKETQYF. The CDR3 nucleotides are TGTGCCAGCAGCCCTTTTGAGACAGTTAAAGAGACCCAGTACTTC.

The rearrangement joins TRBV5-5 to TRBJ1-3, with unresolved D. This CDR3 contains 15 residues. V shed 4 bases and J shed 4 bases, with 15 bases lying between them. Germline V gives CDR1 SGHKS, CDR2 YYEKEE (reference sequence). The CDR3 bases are TGTGCCAGCAGCACCTTCATTGCTAGAGGAAACACCATATATTTT. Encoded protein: CASSTFIARGNTIYF.